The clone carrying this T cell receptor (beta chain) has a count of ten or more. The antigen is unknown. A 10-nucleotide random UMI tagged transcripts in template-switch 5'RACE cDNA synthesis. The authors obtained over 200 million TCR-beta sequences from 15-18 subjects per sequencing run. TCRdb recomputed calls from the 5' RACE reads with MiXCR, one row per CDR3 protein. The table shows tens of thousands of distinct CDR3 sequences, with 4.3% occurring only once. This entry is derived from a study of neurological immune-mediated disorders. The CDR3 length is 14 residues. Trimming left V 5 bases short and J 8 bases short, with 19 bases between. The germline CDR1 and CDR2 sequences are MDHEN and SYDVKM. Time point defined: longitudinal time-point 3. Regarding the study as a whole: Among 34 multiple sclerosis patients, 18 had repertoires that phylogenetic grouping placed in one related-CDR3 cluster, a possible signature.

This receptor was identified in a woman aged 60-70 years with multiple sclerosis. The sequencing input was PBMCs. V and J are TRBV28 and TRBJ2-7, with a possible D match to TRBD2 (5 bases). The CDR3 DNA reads TGTGCCAGCAGTGTCCTGGAGGCGGCCGTCAAGCAGTACTTC. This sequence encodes CASSVLEAAVKQYF.